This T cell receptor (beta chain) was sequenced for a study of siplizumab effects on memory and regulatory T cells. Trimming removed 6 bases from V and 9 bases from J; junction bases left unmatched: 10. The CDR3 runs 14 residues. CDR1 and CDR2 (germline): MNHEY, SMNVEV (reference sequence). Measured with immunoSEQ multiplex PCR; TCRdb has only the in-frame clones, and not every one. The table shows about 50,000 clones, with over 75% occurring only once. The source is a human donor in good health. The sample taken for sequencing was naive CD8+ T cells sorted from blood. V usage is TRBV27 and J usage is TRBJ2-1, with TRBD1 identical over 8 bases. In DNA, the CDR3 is TGTGCCAGCAGAGGGACAGGCCTCGGGCGTGAGCAGTTCTTC. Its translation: CASRGTGLGREQFF.